The following is a TCR beta chain sequence with its context. Its matching antigen is unknown. Libraries used roughly 18,000 to 1,100,000 sorted naive CD8 T cells and 10%, 30% or 50% RNA input. The data stem from a study of molecular identifiers for immune sequencing clone quantification. Study-wide results and limits: The share of molecules held by clones above 20 RNA copies was over 99% in effector cells and under 1% in naive cells.

Germline V gene sequence: CDR1 MNHEY, CDR2 SVGEGT. CDR3 size: 14 residues. The V and J ends lost 2 bases and 3 bases respectively, with 11 bases between them. Making the bulk TCR libraries relied on previously described methods and listed TCR primers. TCRdb reprocessed the PCR reads with MiXCR, giving one entry per CDR3 protein. The sample has about 630,000 distinct CDR3 sequences, around 25% seen once. The gene calls are TRBV6-2 or TRBV6-3 and TRBJ2-7, with a weak D call TRBD2 (5 bases). The origin of this receptor is a human donor in good health. Some libraries in this study had Jurkat cell RNA spiked in. Sample: naive CD8+ T cells from blood, with Jurkat cell RNA spiked in. Subset specified: FACS-sorted CD8+CD4-CCR7+CD45RA+ naive T cells. CDR3 DNA sequence: TGTGCCAGCAGTTACCTGGTAGCGAGCTACGAGCAGTACTTC. It encodes CASSYLVASYEQYF.